These 16 T cell receptor beta chains share one sample of origin, sequenced in a study of read filtering for tumor transcriptome and immune sequencing. Molecular barcoded adaptors covering alpha/delta and beta/gamma chains were used on approximately 400 ng RNA. TCRdb analysed the reads with MiXCR anew, one entry per CDR3 protein. The table records around 130,000 distinct CDR3 sequences, 10% to 15% of them present only once. Sequences were obtained from a population of CD138-negative cells sorted from bone marrow. The receptors originated from a donor at least 40 years old with multiple myeloma.

This clonotype appeared a few times. As the CDR3 is not closed by the conserved phenylalanine or tryptophan, this likely results from a read error. This chain uses TRBV5-1 with TRBJ2-6, with 8 bases lining up with TRBD2. Germline V CDR1 and CDR2: SGHRS, YFSETQ. V trimming: 4 bases; J trimming: 2 bases; junction bases outside the gene matches: 2. The CDR3 is made up of 15 amino acids. The CDR3 loop is CASSGLAAGANVLTS. DNA for the CDR3: TGCGCCAGCAGCGGACTAGCTGCTGGGGCCAACGTCCTGACTTCC.

This clonotype has ten or more counts. The gene calls are TRBV19 and TRBJ1-5; 7 nucleotides agree with TRBD1. Trimming at V came to 4 bases and at J to 1 base, leaving 10 bases not matched to a gene. The CDR3 runs 17 residues. Per the germline V gene, CDR1 is LNHDA and CDR2 is SQIVND (reference sequence). The CDR3 here is CASSTGSPGQSNQPQHF. The CDR3 bases are TGTGCCAGTAGTACCGGGTCTCCGGGACAGAGCAATCAGCCCCAGCATTTT.

The chain uses TRBV6-6 and TRBJ2-7; 7 nucleotides agree with TRBD1. Germline CDR1 MNHNY, CDR2 SVGAGI (reference sequence). With 7 bases clipped from V and 7 bases from J, the junction kept 22 bases outside the gene matches. This CDR3 region has 17 residues. The CDR3 nucleotides are TGTGCCAGCACCAACTTTCTTCGACAGGGAGTAAGGTGTGAGCAGTACTTC. Its protein product is CASTNFLRQGVRCEQYF.

This clonotype has a count of ten or more. This sequence joins TRBV3-1 and TRBJ2-6; possibly TRBD1 for D (6 bases). CDR1 and CDR2 (germline): LGHDT, YNNKEL (reference sequence). This CDR3 is 20 amino acids long. Trimming left V 0 bases short and J 1 base short, with 19 bases between. The CDR3 is CASSQDPRQVTLSGANVLTF. The CDR3 coding sequence is TGTGCCAGCAGCCAAGATCCCCGACAGGTTACTTTATCTGGGGCCAACGTCCTGACTTTC.

This clonotype was recorded at least ten times. The chain recombines TRBV13 with TRBJ1-1; 7 bases align to TRBD1. There are 14 residues in the CDR3. Trimming cost V 5 bases and J 1 base; bases outside gene matches: 4. Germline V lookup: CDR1 PRHDT, CDR2 FYEKMQ (reference sequence). The CDR3 DNA reads as TGTGCCAGCAGCATCAGGGGGTGGAACACTGAAGCTTTCTTT. Its protein product is CASSIRGWNTEAFF. The full variable domain, with the rest looked up from reference TRBV13 and TRBJ1-1, is AAGVIQSPRHLIKEKRETATLKCYPIPRHDTVYWYQQGPGQDPQFLISFYEKMQSDKGSIPDRFSAQQFSDYHSELNMSSLELGDSALYFCASSIRGWNTEAFFGQGTRLTVV.

This clonotype has a handful of counts. The rearrangement links TRBV18 to TRBJ1-6, with 11 bases fitting TRBD1. Germline V CDR1 and CDR2: KGHSH, LQKENI. The CDR3 extends over 15 amino acids. J was trimmed by 10 bases and V by 4 bases; bases with no gene match: 6. CDR3 bases: TGTGCCAGCTCACGCGGACAGGGGGCTCGATCACCCCTCCACTTT. Translating it yields CASSRGQGARSPLHF. Based on the CDR3 plus reference TRBV18 and TRBJ1-6, the full variable domain is NAGVMQNPRHLVRRRGQEARLRCSPMKGHSHVYWYRQLPEEGLKFMVYLQKENIIDESGMPKERFSAEFPKEGPSILRIQQVVRGDSAAYFCASSRGQGARSPLHFGNGTRLTVT.

To note about this clonotype: It is likely a read error, because the conserved phenylalanine at the end of the CDR3 is missing. V gene TRBV5-1 combines with J gene TRBJ2-5, with TRBD2 matching 13 bases. V was clipped by 3 bases and J by 4 bases; unmatched bases: 9. Germline lookup yields CDR1 SGHRS and CDR2 YFSETQ. The CDR3 is made up of 17 amino acids. CDR3 sequence reads: CASSWGPGLAGRETQYS. DNA for the CDR3: TGCGCCAGCAGCTGGGGACCGGGACTAGCGGGACGAGAGACCCAGTACTCC.

This rearrangement joins TRBV12-3 or TRBV12-4 to TRBJ2-1; 9 bases match TRBD2. V lost 7 bases, J lost 5 bases, and 6 bases stayed unmatched. The CDR3 runs 14 residues. The chain's CDR3 is CASIPGLANNEQFF. In DNA, the CDR3 is TGTGCCAGCATCCCGGGACTAGCTAACAATGAGCAGTTCTTC.

Comments on this clonotype: A much more abundant neighbour one base away suggests this may be a read error. Lacking the conserved final phenylalanine or tryptophan, this CDR3 likely reflects a read error. The chain has TRBV20-1 and TRBJ1-5, with 8 bases lining up with TRBD1. Germline-derived CDR1 and CDR2 are DFQATT and SNEGSKA (reference sequence). V trimming: 5 bases; J trimming: 3 bases; junction bases outside the gene matches: 12. The CDR3 is made up of 16 amino acids. CDR3: CSAVPWTGRTNQPQHY. The CDR3 DNA reads TGCAGTGCTGTACCCTGGACAGGGAGGACCAATCAGCCCCAGCATTAT.

This clonotype was seen many times. This chain links TRBV12-3 or TRBV12-4 with TRBJ2-3; D is undetermined. The CDR3 spans 14 residues. Trimming removed 5 bases from V and 5 bases from J, with 14 bases in between. The CDR3 spells CASSRHIKEDTQYF. In DNA form, the CDR3 reads TGTGCCAGCAGTCGCCACATTAAGGAAGATACGCAGTATTTT.

This clonotype occurred many times. The chain joins TRBV7-2 to TRBJ1-2; 12 bases match TRBD1. The CDR3 covers 17 residues. The germline gives CDR1 SGHTA, CDR2 FQGNSA. Losses at the gene ends were 0 bases for V and 6 bases for J; bases not matched to a gene: 8. This chain's CDR3 is CASSLAHFRDRGHGYTF. The CDR3 DNA reads TGTGCCAGCAGCTTAGCCCATTTTAGGGACAGGGGGCATGGCTACACCTTC.

This clonotype was seen ten or more times. This chain connects TRBV3-1 to TRBJ2-2; 9 bases fit TRBD2. Germline trimming cut 1 base from V and 5 bases from J; bases unmatched to any gene: 5. Germline V CDR1 and CDR2: LGHDT, YNNKEL (reference sequence). This CDR3 is built from 16 residues. The CDR3 sequence is CASSQGQRGVTGELFF. The CDR3 region has the DNA TGTGCCAGCAGCCAAGGACAGCGGGGGGTGACCGGGGAGCTGTTTTTT.

The sample holds a few counts of this clonotype. This chain links TRBV19 with TRBJ2-2; 7 nucleotides align to TRBD2. The germline V gene has CDR1 LNHDA and CDR2 SQIVND (reference sequence). The CDR3 totals 15 residues. V gave up 4 bases and J gave up 0 bases; unmatched junction bases: 2. The CDR3 DNA reads as TGTGCCAGTAGTAAACTAGCGACGAACACCGGGGAGCTGTTTTTT. Protein: CASSKLATNTGELFF.

This clonotype has at least ten counts. The genes are TRBV19 and TRBJ2-7, with D perhaps TRBD2 (6 bases). V was shortened by 3 bases and J by 0 bases, with 12 bases between the two germline ends. The CDR3 is 15 amino acids. From germline, CDR1 is LNHDA and CDR2 SQIVND (reference sequence). The CDR3 DNA is TGTGCCAGTAGTATCGCCGGACTATCCTCCTACGAGCAGTACTTC. Residues: CASSIAGLSSYEQYF.

Concerning this clonotype: This may be a read error: a much more frequent sequence differs by one nucleotide. The V call is TRBV5-1, the J call TRBJ2-1; D is perhaps TRBD1 (6 bases). CDR1 is SGHRS and CDR2 is YFSETQ in the germline V gene. CDR3 length: 19 residues. CDR3 DNA: TGCGCCAGCAGCTTTGAGCCAACTACAGGGATAGGGTCCTCCAATGAGCAGTTCTTC. This translates into CASSFEPTTGIGSSNEQFF.

Many counts were recorded for this clonotype. The J gene is TRBJ2-5, the V gene TRBV5-1; TRBD2 aligns across 10 bases. The CDR3 is 16 amino acids. The trim removed 3 bases at V and 5 bases at J, leaving 10 bases unmatched. Germline V gene sequence: CDR1 SGHRS, CDR2 YFSETQ. CDR3 residues: CASSSTAGGPGETQYF. The DNA of the CDR3 is TGCGCCAGCAGCTCGACAGCGGGGGGGCCGGGGGAGACCCAGTACTTC.